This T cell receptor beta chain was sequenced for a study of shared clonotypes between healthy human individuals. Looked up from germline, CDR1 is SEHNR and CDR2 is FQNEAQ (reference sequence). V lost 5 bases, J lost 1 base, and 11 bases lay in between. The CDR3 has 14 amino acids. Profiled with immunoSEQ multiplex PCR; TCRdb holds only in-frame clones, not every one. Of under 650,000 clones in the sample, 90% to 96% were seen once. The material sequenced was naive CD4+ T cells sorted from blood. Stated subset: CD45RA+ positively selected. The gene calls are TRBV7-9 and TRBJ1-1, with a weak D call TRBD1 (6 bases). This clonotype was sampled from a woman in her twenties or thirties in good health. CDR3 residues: CASSEMTGNTEAFF. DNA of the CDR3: TGTGCCAGCAGCGAGATGACAGGGAACACTGAAGCTTTCTTT.